This T cell receptor beta chain originates from a study of technical replicates of blood from a few donors. This table comes from immunoSEQ multiplex PCR, and its TCRdb copy is limited to in-frame clones, with some not included. The table shows roughly 79,000 clones, with about nine tenths occurring only once. This CDR3 is 16 amino acids long. The J segment lost 1 base and the V segment lost 2 bases, leaving 5 bases of the junction unmatched. Germline V gene sequence: CDR1 SEHNR, CDR2 FQNEAQ (reference sequence). The clonotype originates from a human donor in good health. Some clones in this sample may be carry-over from other donors' samples. Specimen: T cells isolated from PBMCs. V and J are TRBV7-9 and TRBJ2-1, with 7 bases fitting TRBD2. The CDR3 DNA follows: TGTGCCAGCAGCTTAAGGGTAGCGGGTTCCTACAATGAGCAGTTCTTC. Amino acid sequence: CASSLRVAGSYNEQFF. Full variable domain (outside the CDR3, taken from reference TRBV7-9 and TRBJ2-1): DTGVSQNPRHKITKRGQNVTFRCDPISEHNRLYWYRQTLGQGPEFLTYFQNEAQLEKSRLLSDRFSAERPKGSFSTLEIQRTEQGDSAMYLCASSLRVAGSYNEQFFGPGTRLTVL.